This T cell receptor beta chain originates from a study of blood T cell repertoires in COVID-19. Study background: COVID-19 samples, acute and convalescent, were from the United States, Italy and Spain. Sample material is recorded as cDNA or gDNA derived from T cells, B-cell-depleted T cells, or PBMCs.

The CDR3 sequence is 11 residues long. CDR1 SNHLY and CDR2 FYNNEI come from the germline V gene. The ends were cut back, 8 bases at V and 1 base at J, with 5 bases in the middle. In the authors' methods: Reference gene primers were amplified, and this amplification served to estimate nucleated cell counts. Using immunoSEQ multiplex PCR, the repertoire was profiled, and TCRdb retains in-frame clones only, with some absent. The V and J calls and clone size were taken over from that table, and D and trimming were inferred from the DNA. Of just over 650,000 clones in the sample, more than 80% were seen once.

V usage is TRBV2 and J usage is TRBJ1-1, with D tentatively TRBD1 (5 bases). Specimen: peripheral blood. The receptor comes from a woman aged 18-35 years with acute or convalescent COVID-19. The CDR3 bases are TGTGCCAGCGGGGCGAACACTGAAGCTTTCTTT. Encoded protein: CASGANTEAFF.